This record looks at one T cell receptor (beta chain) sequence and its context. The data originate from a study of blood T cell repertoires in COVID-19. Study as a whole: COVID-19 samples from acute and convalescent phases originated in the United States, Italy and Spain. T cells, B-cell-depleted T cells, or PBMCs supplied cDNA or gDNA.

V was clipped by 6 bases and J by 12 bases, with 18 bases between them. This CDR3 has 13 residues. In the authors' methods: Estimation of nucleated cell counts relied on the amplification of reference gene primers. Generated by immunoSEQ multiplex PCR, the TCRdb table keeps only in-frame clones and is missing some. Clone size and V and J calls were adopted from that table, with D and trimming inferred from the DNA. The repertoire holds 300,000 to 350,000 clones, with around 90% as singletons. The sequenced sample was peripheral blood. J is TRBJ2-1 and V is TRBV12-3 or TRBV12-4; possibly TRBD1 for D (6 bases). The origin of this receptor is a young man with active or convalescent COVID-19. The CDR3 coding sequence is TGTGCCAGCAGCCAACCGTTTGGGGGCTGGCAGTTCTTC. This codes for CASSQPFGGWQFF.